Presented here are 24 T cell receptor beta chains from one specimen sequenced in a study of shared clonotypes between healthy human individuals. The method was immunoSEQ multiplex PCR; TCRdb's version includes in-frame clones alone and lacks a portion of them. This sample has 1 million to 1.3 million clones, with approximately 80% found just once. What was sequenced was memory CD4+ T cells from PBMCs. Subset specified: CD45RA-negative fraction. Receptors were obtained from a man between 18 and 29 years old in good health. Some clones in this sample may be carry-over from other donors' samples.

The chain has TRBV7-3 and TRBJ2-1, with D possibly matching TRBD1 (6 bases). The CDR3 covers 14 residues. Looked up from germline, CDR1 is SGHTA and CDR2 is FQGTGA. Trimming shortened V by 5 bases and J by 0 bases, and 8 bases separated the two germline ends. CDR3 coding DNA: TGTGCCAGCAGCGCGGACAGCTCCTACAATGAGCAGTTCTTC. Its protein is CASSADSSYNEQFF.

The rearrangement links TRBV18 to TRBJ2-3, with D unresolved. Germline V gene lookup returns CDR1 KGHSH and CDR2 LQKENI. The CDR3 totals 13 residues. Trimming left V 3 bases short and J 4 bases short, with 8 bases between. The CDR3 is CASSPNVADTQYF. DNA for the CDR3: TGTGCCAGCTCACCTAACGTCGCAGATACGCAGTATTTT.

V gene TRBV27 combines with J gene TRBJ1-2, with D unresolved. In germline, CDR1 is MNHEY, CDR2 SMNVEV (reference sequence). The V and J ends lost 5 bases and 0 bases respectively, with 16 bases between them. The CDR3 length is 16 residues. CDR3 sequence reads: CASSPWPIPPNYGYTF. The CDR3 nucleotides read TGTGCCAGCAGTCCATGGCCAATCCCCCCTAACTATGGCTACACCTTC.

The V and J genes are TRBV30 and TRBJ1-1; the D is unclear. V dropped 1 base and J dropped 3 bases, with 6 bases sitting between them. CDR1 and CDR2 (germline): GTSNPN, SVGIG (reference sequence). The CDR3 covers 12 residues. The CDR3 spells CAWSEVYTEAFF. CDR3 nucleotide sequence: TGTGCCTGGAGTGAGGTCTACACTGAAGCTTTCTTT.

This chain connects TRBV4-2 to TRBJ2-3; D not certain. The length of the CDR3 is 14 residues. Per germline, CDR1 LGHNA and CDR2 YNFKEQ. With 3 bases removed from V and 5 bases from J, the gap between germline ends came to 12 bases. The CDR3 here is CASSQTATQDTQYF. CDR3 nucleotide sequence: TGTGCCAGCAGCCAGACCGCGACCCAAGATACGCAGTATTTT.

In DNA, the CDR3 is TGTGCCGCCGGACGGGAGGTTAAAAATTCACCCCTCCACTTT. Amino acids: CAAGREVKNSPLHF. The chain uses TRBV10-3 and TRBJ1-6, with unresolved D. CDR3 size: 14 residues. From germline, CDR1 is ENHRY and CDR2 SYGVKD. V was cut by 11 bases and J by 7 bases, with 18 bases left in between.

The rearrangement uses TRBV5-4 and TRBJ1-1; D might be TRBD1 (5 bases). Germline CDR1 SGHNT, CDR2 YYREEE (reference sequence). V was pared by 4 bases and J by 8 bases, with 15 bases between. The CDR3 length is 13 residues. DNA of the CDR3: TGTGCCAGCAGCAGAGACCGGGGGTGGGAAGCTTTCTTT. It is translated as CASSRDRGWEAFF.

The chain employs TRBV28 and TRBJ2-3; D is undetermined. CDR3 size: 12 residues. Germline assignment: CDR1 MDHEN and CDR2 SYDVKM. Trimming cost V 6 bases and J 0 bases, with 4 bases left between them. The CDR3 bases are TGTGCCAGCAGCGAAAGCACAGATACGCAGTATTTT. Translated: CASSESTDTQYF.

The V call is TRBV7-2, the J call TRBJ2-3; 9 nucleotides align to TRBD2. The V gene end was trimmed by 1 base and the J gene end by 4 bases; junction bases not matched to a gene: 12. Germline assignment: CDR1 SGHTA and CDR2 FQGNSA. The CDR3 spans 18 residues. Written as DNA, the CDR3 is TGTGCCAGCAGCTTAGAGATAAGATCTAGCGGGGAACCAGATACGCAGTATTTT. It is translated as CASSLEIRSSGEPDTQYF.

This chain uses TRBV28 with TRBJ1-1; possibly TRBD1 for D (5 bases). The CDR3 consists of 14 residues. Trimming took off 10 bases at V and 6 bases at J, with 21 bases between the two ends. Germline V gives CDR1 MDHEN, CDR2 SYDVKM. As DNA, the CDR3 is TGTGCCACCAATTATCTGGCAGGGCGCGCTGAAGCTTTCTTT. Amino acids: CATNYLAGRAEAFF.

The chain carries TRBV30 and TRBJ2-7; D may be TRBD2 (5 bases). V gave up 5 bases and J gave up 6 bases, with 20 bases separating them. The V gene's germline CDR1 is GTSNPN and CDR2 SVGIG (reference sequence). The CDR3 length is 14 residues. This chain's CDR3 is CAWGVLGLRGEQYF. The CDR3 DNA reads TGTGCCTGGGGGGTTTTGGGCCTACGGGGCGAGCAGTACTTC.

The gene calls are TRBV13 and TRBJ2-7; TRBD1 matches 8 bases. CDR3 length equals 14 residues. Unmatched junction bases numbered 4, after V lost 5 bases and J lost 1 base. Germline CDR1 PRHDT, CDR2 FYEKMQ (reference sequence). As DNA, the CDR3 is TGTGCCAGCAGCCGGACAGGGCAATCCTACGAGCAGTACTTC. Protein: CASSRTGQSYEQYF. Filled out from reference TRBV13 and TRBJ2-7, the complete variable domain reads AAGVIQSPRHLIKEKRETATLKCYPIPRHDTVYWYQQGPGQDPQFLISFYEKMQSDKGSIPDRFSAQQFSDYHSELNMSSLELGDSALYFCASSRTGQSYEQYFGPGTRLTVT.

The chain combines TRBV28 with TRBJ2-3, with D perhaps matching TRBD2 (6 bases). V was clipped by 8 bases and J by 2 bases, with 17 bases between them. The germline V gene has CDR1 MDHEN and CDR2 SYDVKM. This CDR3 comprises 15 residues. The CDR3 coding sequence is TGTGCCAGCGGGGGGTATGGAACGGCCACAGATACGCAGTATTTT. Protein: CASGGYGTATDTQYF.

The chain uses TRBV10-3 and TRBJ2-1; 13 positions match TRBD2. CDR3 length equals 15 residues. CDR1 and CDR2 (germline): ENHRY, SYGVKD. Trimming removed 6 bases from V and 7 bases from J; junction bases left unmatched: 6. In DNA, the CDR3 is TGTGCCATCAGCCTCGGACTAGCGGGAGTTAATGAGCAGTTCTTC. Translated: CAISLGLAGVNEQFF.

This clone was counted between two and nine times. Other DNA sequences from this sample encode an identical CDR3 as well. The J gene is TRBJ2-5, the V gene TRBV30, with D unresolved. The CDR3 sequence is 11 residues long. Trimming shortened V by 2 bases and J by 2 bases, and 3 bases separated the two germline ends. Looked up from germline, CDR1 is GTSNPN and CDR2 is SVGIG (reference sequence). The CDR3 sequence: CAWSYQETQYF. DNA of the CDR3: TGTGCCTGGAGTTATCAAGAGACCCAGTACTTC.

This clone is a singleton in its sample. This rearrangement joins TRBV11-2 to TRBJ1-5; the D is unclear. The CDR3 runs to 13 residues. CDR1 and CDR2 (germline): SGHAT, FQNNGV. CDR3 sequence (DNA): TGTGCTGTAGGTGGTTATAGCAATCAGCCCCAGCATTTT. This encodes CAVGGYSNQPQHF. The variable domain in full, with the rest retrieved from reference TRBV11-2 and TRBJ1-5, is EAGVAQSPRYKIIEKRQSVAFWCNPISGHATLYWYQQILGQGPKLLIQFQNNGVVDDSQLPKDRFSAERLKGVDSTLKIQPAKLEDSAVYLCAVGGYSNQPQHFGDGTRLSIL.

This clone was recorded once. The chain combines TRBV11-2 with TRBJ2-4; TRBD2 might be the D (5 bases). Germline values: CDR1 SGHAT, CDR2 FQNNGV. Trimming took 5 bases from V and 0 from J, leaving 11 bases between them. This CDR3 has 15 residues. Here the CDR3 DNA reads TGTGCCAGCAGCCCTCCTGGGAGAGCCAAAAACATTCAGTACTTC. Its translation: CASSPPGRAKNIQYF.

Many counts were recorded for this clone. The rearrangement uses TRBV5-4 and TRBJ2-2, with D perhaps TRBD2 (6 bases). This CDR3 has 13 residues. Germline V CDR1 and CDR2: SGHNT, YYREEE (reference sequence). Trimming stripped 3 bases from V and 6 bases from J, with 9 bases between. The CDR3 sequence: CASSWRGAGELFF. In DNA, the CDR3 is TGTGCCAGCAGCTGGAGGGGAGCCGGGGAGCTGTTTTTT.

CDR3 sequence: CSVVVGGPDTGELFF. For the CDR3, the DNA is TGCAGCGTTGTGGTCGGGGGGCCGGACACCGGGGAGCTGTTTTTT. The V gene is TRBV29-1, the J gene TRBJ2-2; perhaps TRBD2 as D (7 bases). V dropped 4 bases and J dropped 3 bases, with 15 bases sitting between them. Germline V gene lookup returns CDR1 SQVTM and CDR2 ANQGSEA. The length of the CDR3 is 15 residues.

V is TRBV27 and J is TRBJ1-2; 7 bases map to TRBD1. J lost 4 bases, V lost 6 bases, and 8 bases had no gene match. This CDR3 has 14 amino acids. Germline values: CDR1 MNHEY, CDR2 SMNVEV (reference sequence). CDR3 amino acids: CASSFDRVGYGYTF. CDR3 nucleotide sequence: TGTGCCAGCAGCTTCGACAGGGTCGGCTATGGCTACACCTTC.

DNA for the CDR3: TGTGCCAGCAGTTTATTCGGGGCTCAAAACCACGAGCAGTACTTC. It translates to CASSLFGAQNHEQYF. The chain combines TRBV27 with TRBJ2-7; perhaps D is TRBD1 or TRBD2 (5 bases each). With 1 base removed from V and 5 bases from J, the gap between germline ends came to 15 bases. The CDR3 totals 15 residues. Germline-derived CDR1 and CDR2 are MNHEY and SMNVEV (reference sequence).

The chain couples TRBV25-1 to TRBJ2-7, with TRBD2 identical over 9 bases. V was clipped by 3 bases and J by 5 bases; unmatched bases: 5. The CDR3 spans 14 residues. Germline V lookup: CDR1 MGHDK, CDR2 SYGVNS. CDR3 residues: CASSDPRGGHEQYF. The CDR3 DNA follows: TGTGCCAGCAGTGACCCGCGGGGGGGCCACGAGCAGTACTTC.

The J gene is TRBJ2-2, the V gene TRBV7-8; D might be TRBD2 (5 bases). CDR3 length equals 15 residues. Germline V gene data show CDR1 as SGHVS and CDR2 as FQNEAQ. Trimming pared 8 bases from V and 0 bases from J, leaving 13 bases between. CDR3 nucleotide sequence: TGTGCCAGCCGCGCACGGGGATCGAACACCGGGGAGCTGTTTTTT. This codes for CASRARGSNTGELFF.

This clone was counted ten times or more. The rearrangement uses TRBV5-6 and TRBJ2-7; 10 bases align to TRBD2. Looked up from germline, CDR1 is SGHDT and CDR2 is YYEEEE. The CDR3 covers 15 residues. V was clipped by 4 bases and J by 4 bases; unmatched bases: 8. CDR3 nucleotide sequence: TGTGCCAGCAGCGGGGGCCTAGCGGGAGATTACGAGCAGTACTTC. It yields the protein CASSGGLAGDYEQYF.